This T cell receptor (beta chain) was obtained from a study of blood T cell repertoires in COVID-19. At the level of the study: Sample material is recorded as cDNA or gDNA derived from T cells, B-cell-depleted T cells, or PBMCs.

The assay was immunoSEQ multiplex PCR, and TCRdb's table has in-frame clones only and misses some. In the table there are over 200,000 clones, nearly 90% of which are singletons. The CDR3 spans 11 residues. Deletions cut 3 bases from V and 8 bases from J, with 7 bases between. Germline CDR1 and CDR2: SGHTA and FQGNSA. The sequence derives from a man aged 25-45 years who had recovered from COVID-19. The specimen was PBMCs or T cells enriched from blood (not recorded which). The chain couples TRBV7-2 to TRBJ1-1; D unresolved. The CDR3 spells CASSLALEAFF. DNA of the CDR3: TGTGCCAGCAGCTTGGCCTTGGAAGCTTTCTTT.